This TCR beta chain was profiled in a study of blood T cell repertoires in COVID-19. Study summary: T cells, B-cell-depleted T cells, or PBMCs supplied cDNA or gDNA.

V was trimmed by 5 bases and J by 4 bases, leaving 14 bases between them. This CDR3 has 14 residues. Germline lookup yields CDR1 LNHDA and CDR2 SQIVND (reference sequence). The assay was immunoSEQ multiplex PCR, and TCRdb's table has in-frame clones only and misses some. Found here are 100,000 to 150,000 clones, 85% to 90% of them singletons; the top ten hold over 20%. Sequenced: peripheral blood. The receptor was derived from a woman of 80 years or more with acute or convalescent COVID-19. The rearrangement joins TRBV19 to TRBJ1-2; perhaps TRBD1 as D (6 bases). The CDR3 sequence: CASSPGVLRYGYTF. In DNA, the CDR3 is TGTGCCAGTAGTCCAGGGGTTCTTCGCTATGGCTACACCTTC.